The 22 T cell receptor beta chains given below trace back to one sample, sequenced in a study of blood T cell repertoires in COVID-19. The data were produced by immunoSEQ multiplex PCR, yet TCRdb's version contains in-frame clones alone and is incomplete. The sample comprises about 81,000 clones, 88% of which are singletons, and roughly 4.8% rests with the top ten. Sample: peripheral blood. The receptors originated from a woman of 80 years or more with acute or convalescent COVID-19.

CDR3 in amino acids: CASSRGQNTEAFF. CDR3 nucleotides: TGTGCCAGCAGCAGAGGACAAAACACTGAAGCTTTCTTT. The chain has TRBV11-2 and TRBJ1-1; TRBD1 might be the D (5 bases). CDR1 SGHAT and CDR2 FQNNGV come from the germline V gene. The CDR3 consists of 13 residues. Trimming shortened V by 5 bases and J by 2 bases, and 9 bases separated the two germline ends.

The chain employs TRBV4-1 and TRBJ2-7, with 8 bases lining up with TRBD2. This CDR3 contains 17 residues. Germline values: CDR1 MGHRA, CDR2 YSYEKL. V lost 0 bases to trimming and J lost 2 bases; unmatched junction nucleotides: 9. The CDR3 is CASSQEAETSETYEQYF. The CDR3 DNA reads TGCGCCAGCAGCCAAGAAGCAGAGACTAGCGAAACCTACGAGCAGTACTTC.

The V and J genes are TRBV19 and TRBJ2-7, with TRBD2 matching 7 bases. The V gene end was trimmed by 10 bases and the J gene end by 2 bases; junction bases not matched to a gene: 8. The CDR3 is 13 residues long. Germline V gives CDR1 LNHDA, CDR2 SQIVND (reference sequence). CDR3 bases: TGTGCCAACCCCGCACTAGCGACCTACGAGCAGTACTTC. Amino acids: CANPALATYEQYF. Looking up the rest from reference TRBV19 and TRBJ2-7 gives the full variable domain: DGGITQSPKYLFRKEGQNVTLSCEQNLNHDAMYWYRQDPGQGLRLIYYSQIVNDFQKGDIAEGYSVSREKKESFPLTVTSAQKNPTAFYLCANPALATYEQYFGPGTRLTVT.

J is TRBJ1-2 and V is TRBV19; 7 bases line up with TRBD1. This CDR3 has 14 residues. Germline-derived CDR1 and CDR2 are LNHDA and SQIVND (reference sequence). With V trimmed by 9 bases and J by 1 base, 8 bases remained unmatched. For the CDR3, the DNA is TGTGCCAGCGCTCGGCAGGGGGTTAACTATGGCTACACCTTC. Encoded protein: CASARQGVNYGYTF.

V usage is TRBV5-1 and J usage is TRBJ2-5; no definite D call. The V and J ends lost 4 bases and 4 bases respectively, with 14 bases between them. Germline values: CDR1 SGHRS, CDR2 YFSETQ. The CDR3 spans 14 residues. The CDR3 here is CASSPQHGGETQYF. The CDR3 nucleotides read TGCGCCAGCAGCCCACAACACGGCGGAGAGACCCAGTACTTC. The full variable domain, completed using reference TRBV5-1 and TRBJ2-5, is KAGVTQTPRYLIKTRGQQVTLSCSPISGHRSVSWYQQTPGQGLQFLFEYFSETQRNKGNFPGRFSGRQFSNSRSEMNVSTLELGDSALYLCASSPQHGGETQYFGPGTRLLVL.

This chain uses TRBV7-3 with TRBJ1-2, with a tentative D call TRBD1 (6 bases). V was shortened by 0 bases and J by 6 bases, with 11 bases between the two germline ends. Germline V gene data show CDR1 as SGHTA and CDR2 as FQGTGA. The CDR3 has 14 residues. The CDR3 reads CASSLTGAGDGYTF. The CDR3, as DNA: TGTGCCAGCAGCTTAACAGGAGCAGGGGATGGCTACACCTTC.

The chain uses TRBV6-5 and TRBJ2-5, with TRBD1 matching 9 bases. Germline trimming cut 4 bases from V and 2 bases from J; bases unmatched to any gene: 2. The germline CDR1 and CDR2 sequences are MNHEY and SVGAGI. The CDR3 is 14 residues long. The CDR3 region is CASSWDRAQETQYF. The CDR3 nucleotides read TGTGCCAGCAGTTGGGACAGGGCACAAGAGACCCAGTACTTC.

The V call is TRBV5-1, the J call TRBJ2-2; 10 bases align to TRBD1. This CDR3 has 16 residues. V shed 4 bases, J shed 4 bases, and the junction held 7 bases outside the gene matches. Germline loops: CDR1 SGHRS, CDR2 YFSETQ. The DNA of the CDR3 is TGCGCCAGCAGCCTCTGGACAGGGGGTGGCACCGGGGAGCTGTTTTTT. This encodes CASSLWTGGGTGELFF.

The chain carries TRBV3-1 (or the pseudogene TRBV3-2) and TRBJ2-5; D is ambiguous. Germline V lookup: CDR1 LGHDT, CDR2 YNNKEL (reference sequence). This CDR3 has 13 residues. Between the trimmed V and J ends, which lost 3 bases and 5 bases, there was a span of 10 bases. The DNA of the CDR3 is TGTGCCAGCAGCCAGGCCGTATTGGAGACCCAGTACTTC. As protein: CASSQAVLETQYF.

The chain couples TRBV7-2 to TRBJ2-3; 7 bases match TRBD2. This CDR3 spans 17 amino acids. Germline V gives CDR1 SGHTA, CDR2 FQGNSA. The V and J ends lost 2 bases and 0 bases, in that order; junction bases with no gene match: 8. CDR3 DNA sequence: TGTGCCAGCAGCTTATCGGGGCGGGGGACTAGCACAGATACGCAGTATTTT. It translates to CASSLSGRGTSTDTQYF.

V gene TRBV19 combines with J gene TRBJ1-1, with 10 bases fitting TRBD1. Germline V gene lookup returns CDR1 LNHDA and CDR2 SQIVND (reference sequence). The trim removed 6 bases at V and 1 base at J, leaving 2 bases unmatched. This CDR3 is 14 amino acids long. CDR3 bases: TGTGCCAGTAGCGACAGGGGGCGGAACACTGAAGCTTTCTTT. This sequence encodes CASSDRGRNTEAFF.

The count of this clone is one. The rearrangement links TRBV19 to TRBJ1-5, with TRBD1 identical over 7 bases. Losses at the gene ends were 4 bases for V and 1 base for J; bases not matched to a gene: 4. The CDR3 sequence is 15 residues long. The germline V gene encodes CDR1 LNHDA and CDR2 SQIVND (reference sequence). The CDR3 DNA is TGTGCCAGTAGTAACAACAGGGGAAGCAATCAGCCCCAGCATTTT. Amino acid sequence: CASSNNRGSNQPQHF.

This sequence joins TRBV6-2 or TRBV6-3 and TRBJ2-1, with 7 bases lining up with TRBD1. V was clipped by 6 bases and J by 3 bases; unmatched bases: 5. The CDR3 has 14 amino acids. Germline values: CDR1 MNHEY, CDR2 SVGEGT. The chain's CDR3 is CASSRGQFYNEQFF. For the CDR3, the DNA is TGTGCCAGCAGCAGGGGACAGTTCTACAATGAGCAGTTCTTC.

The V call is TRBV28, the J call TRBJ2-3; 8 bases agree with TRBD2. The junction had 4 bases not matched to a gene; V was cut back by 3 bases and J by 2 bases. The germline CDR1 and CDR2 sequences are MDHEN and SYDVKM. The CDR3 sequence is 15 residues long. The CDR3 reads CASSFAGGLTDTQYF. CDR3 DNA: TGTGCCAGCAGTTTCGCGGGAGGCCTCACAGATACGCAGTATTTT. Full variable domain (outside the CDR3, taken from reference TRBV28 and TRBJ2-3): DVKVTQSSRYLVKRTGEKVFLECVQDMDHENMFWYRQDPGLGLRLIYFSYDVKMKEKGDIPEGYSVSREKKERFSLILESASTNQTSMYLCASSFAGGLTDTQYFGPGTRLTVL.

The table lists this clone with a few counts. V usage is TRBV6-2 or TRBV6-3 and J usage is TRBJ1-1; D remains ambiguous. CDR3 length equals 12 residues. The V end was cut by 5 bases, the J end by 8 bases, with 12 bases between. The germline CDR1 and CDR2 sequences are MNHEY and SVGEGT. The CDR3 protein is CASSHTRAEAFF. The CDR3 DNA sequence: TGTGCCAGCAGTCATACGAGGGCGGAAGCTTTCTTT.

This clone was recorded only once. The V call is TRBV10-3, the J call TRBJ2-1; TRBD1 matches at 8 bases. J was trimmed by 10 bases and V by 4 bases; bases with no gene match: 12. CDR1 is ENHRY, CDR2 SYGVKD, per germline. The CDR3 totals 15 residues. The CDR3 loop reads CAISGAGGDLEEQFF. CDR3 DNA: TGTGCCATCAGTGGCGCAGGGGGCGATTTAGAGGAGCAGTTCTTC.

CDR3 coding DNA: TGTGCCAGCAGTTCACGGGGGGCCCTCTCTATGGTAGATACGCAGTATTTT. Its protein is CASSSRGALSMVDTQYF. This rearrangement joins TRBV27 to TRBJ2-3, with a tentative D call TRBD2 (7 bases). V was trimmed by 4 bases and J by 5 bases, leaving 22 bases between them. The CDR3 runs 17 residues. Looked up from germline, CDR1 is MNHEY and CDR2 is SMNVEV (reference sequence).

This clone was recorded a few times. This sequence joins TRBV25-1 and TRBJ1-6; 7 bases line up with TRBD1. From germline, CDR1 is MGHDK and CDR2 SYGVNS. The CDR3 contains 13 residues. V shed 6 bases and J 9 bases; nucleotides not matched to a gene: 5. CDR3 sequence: CASSGDRLSPLHF. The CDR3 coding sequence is TGTGCCAGCAGCGGGGACAGACTTTCACCCCTCCACTTT.

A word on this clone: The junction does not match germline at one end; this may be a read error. The CDR3 nucleotides read TGTGCTAGCAGCTTTTCCTCGGGAAGGGAGACCCAGTACTTC. This gives the protein CASSFSSGRETQYF. The J gene is TRBJ2-5, the V gene TRBV7-7; D perhaps matches TRBD2 (5 bases). The CDR3 has 14 amino acids. Germline CDR1 SSHAT, CDR2 FNYEAQ (reference sequence).

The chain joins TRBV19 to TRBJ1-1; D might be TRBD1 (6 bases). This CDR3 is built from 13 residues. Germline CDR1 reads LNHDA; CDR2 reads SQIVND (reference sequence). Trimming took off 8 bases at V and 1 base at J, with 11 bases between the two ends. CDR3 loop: CASSGTRNTEAFF. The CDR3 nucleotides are TGTGCCAGTTCCGGGACACGGAACACTGAAGCTTTCTTT.

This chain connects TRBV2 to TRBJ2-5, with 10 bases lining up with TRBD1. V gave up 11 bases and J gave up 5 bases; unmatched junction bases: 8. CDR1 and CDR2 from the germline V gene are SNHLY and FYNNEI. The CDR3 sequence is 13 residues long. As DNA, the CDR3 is TGTGCCGGAGGGACAGGGGTTGGGGAGACCCAGTACTTC. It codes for CAGGTGVGETQYF.

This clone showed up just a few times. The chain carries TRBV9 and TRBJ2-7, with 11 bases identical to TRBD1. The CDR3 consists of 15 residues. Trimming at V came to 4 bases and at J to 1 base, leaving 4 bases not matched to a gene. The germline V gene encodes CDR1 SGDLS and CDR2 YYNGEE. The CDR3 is CASSLGTGGSYEQYF. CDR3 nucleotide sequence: TGTGCCAGCAGCCTCGGGACAGGGGGTTCCTACGAGCAGTACTTC.